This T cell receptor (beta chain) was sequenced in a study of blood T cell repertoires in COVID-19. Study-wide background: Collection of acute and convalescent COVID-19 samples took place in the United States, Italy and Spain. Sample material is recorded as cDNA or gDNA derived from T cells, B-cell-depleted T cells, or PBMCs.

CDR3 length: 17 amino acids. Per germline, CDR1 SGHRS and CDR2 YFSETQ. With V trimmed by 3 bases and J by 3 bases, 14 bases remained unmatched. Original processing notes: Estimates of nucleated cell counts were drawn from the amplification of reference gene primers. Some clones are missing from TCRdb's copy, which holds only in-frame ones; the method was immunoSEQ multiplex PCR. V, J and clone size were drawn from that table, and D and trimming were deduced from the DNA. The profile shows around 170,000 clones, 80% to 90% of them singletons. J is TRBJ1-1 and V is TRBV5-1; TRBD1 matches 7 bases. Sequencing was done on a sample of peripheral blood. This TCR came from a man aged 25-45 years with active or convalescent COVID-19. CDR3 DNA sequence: TGCGCCAGCAGCTCGCAGGAGACAGGGCTGGCGGACACTGAAGCTTTCTTT. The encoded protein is CASSSQETGLADTEAFF.